Listed below are T cell receptor beta chains from one sample, sequenced in a study of blood T cell repertoires in COVID-19. Assay: immunoSEQ multiplex PCR; the TCRdb copy retains only in-frame clones and omits some. The table records roughly 30,000 clones, about 94% of them present only once. The specimen sequenced was peripheral blood. These receptors all stem from a human donor in a cohort sampled during active COVID-19. CDR3s include the opening cysteine and the closing phenylalanine or tryptophan. D genes are given only for firm matches. Size is stated for part of the rows, as once, few or many counts, or as a class when the clone is expanded.

D	length	size	V	J	CDR3	DNA
TRBD1	14	.	TRBV6-1	TRBJ1-5	CASSDRGSYQPQHF	TGTGCCAGCAGTGACAGGGGGTCATATCAGCCCCAGCATTTT
TRBD2	12	.	TRBV12-3/TRBV12-4	TRBJ2-7	CASSLGGDEQYF	TGTGCCAGCAGCCTGGGGGGGGACGAGCAGTACTTC
.	17	.	TRBV11-2	TRBJ1-1	CASSLGEQGRSATEAFF	TGTGCCAGCAGCTTAGGCGAACAGGGTAGGTCTGCCACTGAAGCTTTCTTT
.	13	.	TRBV27	TRBJ1-2	CASSVDSFYGYTF	TGTGCCAGCAGTGTGGACAGCTTCTATGGCTACACCTTC
.	12	.	TRBV2	TRBJ2-4	CATGGPSHIQYF	TGTGCCACGGGCGGTCCTAGCCACATTCAGTACTTC
.	13	.	TRBV6-5	TRBJ1-6	CASSQGYRSPLHF	TGTGCCAGCAGTCAGGGGTACCGTTCACCCCTCCACTTT
.	15	.	TRBV7-2	TRBJ2-1	CASSPLRGSYNEQFF	TGTGCCAGCAGCCCCCTACGAGGATCCTACAATGAGCAGTTCTTC
.	14	.	TRBV27	TRBJ2-1	CASSASYSYNEQFF	TGTGCCAGCAGTGCCAGTTACTCCTACAATGAGCAGTTCTTC
.	13	.	TRBV28	TRBJ1-2	CASSFEENYGYTF	TGTGCCAGCAGTTTCGAGGAAAACTATGGCTACACCTTC
TRBD2	14	.	TRBV7-3	TRBJ2-1	CASSLVAGENEQFF	TGTGCCAGCAGCTTAGTTGCGGGAGAGAATGAGCAGTTCTTC
TRBD1	20	.	TRBV7-8	TRBJ1-5	CASSEGGVGRRGWVGQPQHF	TGTGCCAGCAGCGAAGGGGGAGTCGGGCGCAGGGGGTGGGTCGGGCAGCCCCAGCATTTT
.	14	once	TRBV19	TRBJ2-7	CASSTQGVTYEQYF	TGTGCCAGTAGTACCCAGGGTGTCACCTACGAGCAGTACTTC
.	13	.	TRBV19	TRBJ2-1	CASSGWAGNEQFF	TGTGCCAGTAGTGGGTGGGCGGGCAATGAGCAGTTCTTC
.	15	.	TRBV11-2	TRBJ1-4	CASSLAGRVNEKLFF	TGTGCCAGCAGCTTAGCGGGCAGGGTCAATGAAAAACTGTTTTTT
TRBD1	18	.	TRBV27	TRBJ2-5	CASSPFLSGTGGEETQYF	TGTGCCAGCAGTCCATTTTTATCCGGGACAGGGGGGGAAGAGACCCAGTACTTC
TRBD1	16	.	TRBV28	TRBJ1-2	CASSTPGGARDYGYTF	TGTGCCAGCAGTACCCCAGGGGGCGCGCGGGACTATGGCTACACCTTC
TRBD1	16	once	TRBV28	TRBJ1-5	CASSLMGDSHQWPQHF	TGTGCCAGCAGTTTAATGGGGGACAGCCATCAGTGGCCCCAGCATTTT